This T cell receptor beta chain was captured by sequencing in a study of beta chain features in type 1 diabetes (dated by TCRdb to between 2017 and 2018). Regarding the research as a whole: No differences in mean age, gender distribution, total cell number or subset yield were found between patients and healthy donors. Across all samples, 90 million to 130 million sorted cells were examined, and cell number per subset correlated strongly with RNA yield. In the study, TCRB repertoires of sorted circulating CD4+ T cell subsets from recently diagnosed type 1 diabetes patients were compared with those of matched healthy donors. Regulatory and stem cell-like memory subsets were obtained from only 8 patients and about eight healthy donors, while naive and central memory subsets were obtained from all 28 donors.

A single peripheral blood draw of about 116 mL on average was collected from each donor into heparinised tubes. A BD FACSAria II and a panel including CD45RO, CCR7, CD25, CD127, CD95 and CD27 were used to sort naive, central memory, regulatory and stem cell-like memory CD4+ T cells. A purity above 98% was achieved for all sorted populations. PBMCs were isolated right away by Lymphoprep density gradient centrifugation and were stained directly, without culture. Samples were stained and sorted in pairs, with one healthy donor and one patient per experiment, so that batch effects were minimized. Its CDR3 holds 14 amino acids, cysteine through phenylalanine. Just the 42-base CDR3 DNA is kept, in frame starting at base 1. Based on the germline V gene, the CDR1 and CDR2 sequences are SGHTA and FQGNSA. Clipping removes 5 bases from V and 1 base from J, with 3 as the unmatched junction base count. A remark on this clone: Its antigen is unknown. No clone much larger than this one lies a single base away; base qualities are absent.

What the study reported, not specific to this receptor: In all four CD4+ subsets, TCRB CDR3 length was moderately but significantly shorter in type 1 diabetes patients. Naive, central memory and regulatory TCRB repertoires appeared to be more similar among patients than among healthy donors. Shorter templates might have been favored by PCR, but patient and control samples were amplified and corrected together, so both groups would have been affected equally by any skew. Because cDNA was sequenced instead of genomic DNA, activated cells with high expression could be over-represented, although the groups did not differ in activation or CD3 levels. Because small numbers of individuals were included in the HLA sub-analyses, any influence of HLA type on TCRB rearrangement was left unresolved. At VDJ recombination sites, type 1 diabetes patients had fewer insertions and more deleted nucleotides, which implies abnormalities in thymic rearrangement.

The High Capacity cDNA Reverse Transcription Kit was used to reverse transcribe all of the isolated RNA, meaning that expressed TCRB transcripts were what got sequenced. Deep immunoSEQ sequencing was performed on naive, central memory and regulatory T cell samples, with an average of around 3.5 million total reads per sample. Sorted cells were lysed in RLT buffer and RNA was extracted with DNase-treated RNeasy Micro or Mini kits, depending on cell number. To prevent cross-contamination, each cell subset was processed individually, whereas patient and healthy donor samples were processed jointly. The immunoSEQ multiplex PCR was used to amplify TCRB sequences from cDNA, generating 87-bp fragments that spanned the CDR3 region. Sequencing of the amplicons was done on the Illumina HiSeq platform. As for the authors' bioinformatics: Synthetic template baselines were used to correct PCR bias computationally, reads within Hamming distance 2 were collapsed together, and singletons that could not be merged were discarded. Reads were aligned to IMGT to assign V, D and J genes, CDR3 length, and insertions or deletions at six rearrangement sites. Clonotype counts were normalized to sorted cell number within each subset before computing true diversity and Gini coefficients with the tcR R package. Repertoire sharing was quantified using the overlap coefficient calculated on TCRB nucleotide sequences. What TCRdb holds here is the immuneACCESS table cut down to in-frame rearrangements. Part of the clones is not present; checked against another copy, under half of the missing clones reflect an unresolved V gene, and the others are unexplained. V, J and clone size derive from that table, while D and trimming were established from the DNA sequence. The sample table shows about 170,000 clones, and approximately 7.8% are seen once. Clones ranked in the top ten supply approximately 1% of the sample.

Sequenced material: central memory CD4+ T cells from blood. This TCR was sampled from a woman in her 40s with type 1 diabetes. The chain uses TRBV7-2 and TRBJ2-5; TRBD2 agrees with 8 junctional bases. This receptor carries the CDR3 CASSPGGPQETQYF. The DNA is as follows: TGTGCCAGCAGCCCGGGGGGGCCCCAAGAGACCCAGTACTTC.